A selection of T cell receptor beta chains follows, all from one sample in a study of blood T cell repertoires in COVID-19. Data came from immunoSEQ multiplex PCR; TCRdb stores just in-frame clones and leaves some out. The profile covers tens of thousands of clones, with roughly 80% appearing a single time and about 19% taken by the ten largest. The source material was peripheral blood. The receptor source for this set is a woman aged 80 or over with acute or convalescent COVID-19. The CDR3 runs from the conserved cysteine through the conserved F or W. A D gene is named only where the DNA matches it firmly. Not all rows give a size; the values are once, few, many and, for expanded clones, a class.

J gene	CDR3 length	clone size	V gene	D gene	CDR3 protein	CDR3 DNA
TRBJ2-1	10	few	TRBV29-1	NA	CSGLYNEQFF	TGCAGCGGTCTCTACAATGAGCAGTTCTTC
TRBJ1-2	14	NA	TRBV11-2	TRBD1	CASSQDRGRDGYTF	TGTGCCAGCAGCCAGGACAGGGGGCGGGATGGCTACACCTTC
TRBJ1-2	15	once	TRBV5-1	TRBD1	CASSVGEGRGHGYTF	TGCGCCAGCAGCGTGGGCGAGGGAAGGGGGCACGGCTACACCTTC
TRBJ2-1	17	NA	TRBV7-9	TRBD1	CASSLIGGRGRGNEQFF	TGTGCCAGCAGCTTAATAGGGGGCAGGGGGCGCGGGAATGAGCAGTTCTTC
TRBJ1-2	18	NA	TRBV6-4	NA	CASSEHNIWGGAYYGYTF	TGTGCCAGCAGTGAACACAATATTTGGGGGGGCGCTTACTATGGCTACACCTTC
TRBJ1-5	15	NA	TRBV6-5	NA	CASSYSGGRNQPQHF	TGTGCCAGCAGTTACTCGGGGGGACGGAATCAGCCCCAGCATTTT
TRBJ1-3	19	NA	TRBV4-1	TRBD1	CASSHQGQGVGRGGNTIYF	TGCGCCAGCAGCCACCAGGGACAGGGGGTAGGGCGAGGTGGAAACACCATATATTTT
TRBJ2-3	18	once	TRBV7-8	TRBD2	CASSLYSPTSGSTDTQYF	TGTGCCAGCAGCTTATATTCCCCGACTAGCGGGAGCACAGATACGCAGTATTTT
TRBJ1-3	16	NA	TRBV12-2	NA	CASRLEQGRDGNTIYF	TGTGCAAGTCGCTTAGAACAGGGAAGGGATGGAAACACCATATATTTT
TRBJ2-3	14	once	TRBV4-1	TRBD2	CASSPREGTDTQYF	TGCGCCAGCAGCCCCCGGGAGGGCACAGATACGCAGTATTTT
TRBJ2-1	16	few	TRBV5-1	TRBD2	CASSLEGTSGAGEQFF	TGCGCCAGCAGCTTGGAGGGGACTAGCGGGGCCGGTGAGCAGTTCTTC
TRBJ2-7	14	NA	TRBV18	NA	CASSLLLSSYEQYF	TGTGCCAGCTCACTCCTACTGAGTTCCTACGAGCAGTACTTC
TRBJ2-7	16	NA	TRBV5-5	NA	CASSSYRRGLDYEQYF	TGTGCCAGCAGCTCCTATCGGCGGGGCCTCGACTACGAGCAGTACTTC
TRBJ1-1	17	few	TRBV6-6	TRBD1	CASSPRQGALLNTEAFF	TGTGCCAGCAGTCCTAGACAGGGCGCTCTATTGAACACTGAAGCTTTCTTT
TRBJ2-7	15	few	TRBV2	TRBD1	CASSEVWGQGVEQYF	TGTGCCAGCAGTGAAGTATGGGGACAGGGGGTCGAGCAGTACTTC
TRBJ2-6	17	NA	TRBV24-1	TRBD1	CATSRDRGGSGANVLTF	TGTGCCACTTCGAGGGACAGGGGAGGCTCTGGGGCCAACGTCCTGACTTTC
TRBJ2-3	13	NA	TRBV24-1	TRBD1	CATSNRGRDTQYF	TGTGCCACCAGTAACAGGGGTCGGGATACGCAGTATTTT
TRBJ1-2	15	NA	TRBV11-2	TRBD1	CASSTQTGVDYGYTF	TGTGCCAGCAGCACCCAGACAGGGGTGGACTATGGCTACACCTTC
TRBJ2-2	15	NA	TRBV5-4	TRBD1	CASSPTGIGTGELFF	TGTGCCAGCAGCCCGACAGGGATCGGCACCGGGGAGCTGTTTTTT
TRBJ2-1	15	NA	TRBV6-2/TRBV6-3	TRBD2	CASSSAGGPYNEQFF	TGTGCCAGCAGTTCAGCGGGAGGTCCCTACAATGAGCAGTTCTTC
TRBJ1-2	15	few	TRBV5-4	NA	CASSPPGRLGYGYTF	TGTGCCAGCAGCCCCCCGGGGAGGCTTGGCTATGGCTACACCTTC
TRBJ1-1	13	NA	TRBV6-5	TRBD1	CASSKIQGTEAFF	TGTGCCAGCAGTAAAATACAGGGGACTGAAGCTTTCTTT
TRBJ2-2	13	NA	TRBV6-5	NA	CASSRDTAGELFF	TGTGCCAGCAGTCGGGACACGGCCGGGGAGCTGTTTTTT
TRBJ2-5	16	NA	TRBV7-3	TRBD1	CASSLTPTGGLETQYF	TGTGCCAGCAGCTTAACCCCGACAGGGGGCTTGGAGACCCAGTACTTC
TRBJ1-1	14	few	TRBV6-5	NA	CASRMGGRGSQAFF	TGTGCCAGCAGGATGGGGGGGCGAGGGAGCCAAGCTTTCTTT
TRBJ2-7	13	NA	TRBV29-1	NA	CSVGISPSYEQYF	TGCAGCGTTGGAATTAGCCCCTCCTACGAGCAGTACTTC
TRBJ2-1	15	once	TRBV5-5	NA	CASSLADSSYNEQFF	TGTGCCAGCAGCTTAGCGGACAGCTCCTACAATGAGCAGTTCTTC
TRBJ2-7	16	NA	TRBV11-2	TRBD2	CASSLEGGARSFEQYF	TGTGCCAGCAGCTTAGAGGGAGGGGCCCGAAGTTTCGAGCAGTACTTC
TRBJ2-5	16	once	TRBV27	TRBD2	CASSLLAGGNQETQYF	TGTGCCAGCAGTTTGCTAGCGGGGGGGAACCAAGAGACCCAGTACTTC
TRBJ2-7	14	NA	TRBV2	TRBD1	CASREQGQLSEQYF	TGTGCCAGCAGGGAACAGGGACAGCTCTCCGAGCAGTACTTC
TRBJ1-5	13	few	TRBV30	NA	CAWSGSGAKPQHF	TGTGCCTGGAGTGGGTCAGGGGCGAAGCCCCAGCATTTT
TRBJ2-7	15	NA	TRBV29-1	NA	CSVEDPGESPYEQYF	TGCAGCGTTGAAGATCCCGGGGAAAGCCCCTACGAGCAGTACTTC
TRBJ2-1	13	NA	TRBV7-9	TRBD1	CAGRDRGGNEQFF	TGTGCCGGTCGGGACAGGGGTGGGAATGAGCAGTTCTTC
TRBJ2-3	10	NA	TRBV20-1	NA	CSAWGDTQYF	TGCAGTGCTTGGGGCGATACGCAGTATTTT
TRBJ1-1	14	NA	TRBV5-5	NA	CASSFRVGNTEAFF	TGTGCCAGCAGCTTTCGGGTGGGGAACACTGAAGCTTTCTTT
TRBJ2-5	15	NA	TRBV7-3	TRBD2	CASSSGGRQGETQYF	TGTGCCAGCAGCTCAGGCGGGAGGCAGGGGGAGACCCAGTACTTC
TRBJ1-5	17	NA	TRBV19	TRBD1	CASSIWTGTLSNQPQHF	TGTGCCAGTAGTATCTGGACAGGGACACTGAGCAATCAGCCCCAGCATTTT
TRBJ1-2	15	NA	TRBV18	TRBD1	CASSDRDRGRGGYTF	TGTGCCAGCTCCGACCGGGACAGGGGAAGAGGTGGCTACACCTTC
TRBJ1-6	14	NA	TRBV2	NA	CASSDSSGSYSLHF	TGTGCCAGCAGTGATTCGTCAGGGTCGTATTCCCTCCACTTT
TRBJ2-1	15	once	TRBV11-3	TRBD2	CASSPSGGPYNEQFF	TGTGCCAGCAGTCCTAGCGGGGGCCCCTACAATGAGCAGTTCTTC
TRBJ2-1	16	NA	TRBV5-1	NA	CASSLVPGTLYNEQFF	TGCGCCAGCAGCTTGGTCCCGGGAACCCTCTACAATGAGCAGTTCTTC
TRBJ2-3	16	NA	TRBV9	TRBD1	CASNRAAPGGTDTQYF	TGTGCCAGCAACCGTGCGGCCCCAGGGGGAACAGATACGCAGTATTTT
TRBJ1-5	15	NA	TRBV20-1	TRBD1	CSASRNRGGNQPQHF	TGCAGTGCAAGTCGGAACAGGGGTGGCAATCAGCCCCAGCATTTT
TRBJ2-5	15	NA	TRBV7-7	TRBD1	CASSLNTGGRETQYF	TGTGCCAGCAGCTTAAATACAGGGGGCCGAGAGACCCAGTACTTC
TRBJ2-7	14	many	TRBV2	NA	CASSEGASNHEQYF	TGTGCCAGCAGTGAGGGGGCTAGCAACCACGAGCAGTACTTC
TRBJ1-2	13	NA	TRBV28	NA	CASSIQDIYGYTF	TGTGCCAGCAGTATTCAGGACATCTATGGCTACACCTTC
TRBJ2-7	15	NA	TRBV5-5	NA	CASSNAGTSSYEQYF	TGTGCCAGCAGTAACGCCGGGACAAGCTCCTACGAGCAGTACTTC
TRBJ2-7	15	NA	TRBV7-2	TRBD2	CASSKWGEGRYEQYF	TGTGCCAGCAGCAAGTGGGGGGAGGGCCGCTACGAGCAGTACTTC
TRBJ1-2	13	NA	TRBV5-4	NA	CASSGGPSYGYTF	TGTGCCAGCAGCGGAGGGCCTTCCTATGGCTACACCTTC
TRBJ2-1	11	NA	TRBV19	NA	CASSSYNEQFF	TGTGCCAGTAGTTCATACAATGAGCAGTTCTTC
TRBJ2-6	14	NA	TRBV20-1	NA	CSASNRAGANVLTF	TGCAGTGCTAGTAACAGGGCTGGGGCCAACGTCCTGACTTTC
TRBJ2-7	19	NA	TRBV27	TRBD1	CASSFRLRVRGQTRDEQYF	TGTGCCAGCAGTTTCCGTCTTAGGGTAAGGGGACAGACGAGGGACGAGCAGTACTTC
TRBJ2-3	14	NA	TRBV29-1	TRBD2	CSVGGGGATDTQYF	TGCAGCGTTGGGGGCGGGGGGGCCACAGATACGCAGTATTTT
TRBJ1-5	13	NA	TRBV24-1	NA	CATLWTENQPQHF	TGTGCCACCCTCTGGACAGAGAATCAGCCCCAGCATTTT
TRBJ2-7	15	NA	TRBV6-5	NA	CASRTGQRFTYEQYF	TGTGCCAGCAGAACCGGACAGCGCTTTACCTACGAGCAGTACTTC
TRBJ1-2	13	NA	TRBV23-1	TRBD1	CASSPTGDYGYTF	TGCGCCAGCAGTCCGACAGGGGATTATGGCTACACCTTC
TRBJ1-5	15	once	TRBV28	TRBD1	CASTPPGQINQPQHF	TGTGCCAGCACTCCTCCGGGACAGATCAATCAGCCCCAGCATTTT